A selection of T cell receptor beta chains follows, all from one sample in a study of blood T cells in healthy people across ages. TCRdb redid the calling of the 5' RACE reads with MiXCR, one entry per CDR3 protein. Among 630,000 or so distinct CDR3 sequences, 32% were seen once, and the ten largest hold 15% to 17%. Material for sequencing was blood. These TCRs come from an elderly woman in good health. Each CDR3 is given with its conserved first and last residue. The D gene is left open where the match is weak. Not every row has a clone size; where given, it reads once, few, many or a size class.

J | V | D | size | DNA | CDR3
TRBJ1-4 | TRBV6-6 | . | . | TGTGCCAGCAGCTCTGGAAAGAATAGGAATGAAAAACGGTTTTTT | CASSSGKNRNEKRFF
TRBJ2-6 | TRBV7-2 | TRBD1 | . | TGTGCCAGCAGCTCCCTGACAGGGGGGGGGTCTGGGGCCAACGTCCTGACTTTC | CASSSLTGGGSGANVLTF
TRBJ1-1 | TRBV7-2 | . | many | TGTGCCAGCAACTTCGGGGGGGTGAACACTGAAGCTTTCTTT | CASNFGGVNTEAFF
TRBJ1-1 | TRBV5-5 | . | . | TGTGCCAGCAGCCGAAACGGTCTAAACACTGAAGCTTTCTTT | CASSRNGLNTEAFF
TRBJ2-7 | TRBV18 | TRBD1 | . | TGTGCCCGCTCCAGGGGACAGGGAGGACTCGAGCAGTACTTC | CARSRGQGGLEQYF
TRBJ1-1 | TRBV27 | . | . | TGTGCCAGCAGTGACCGATCAGGTGAAGCTTTCTTT | CASSDRSGEAFF
TRBJ2-7 | TRBV4-3 | . | many | TGCGCCAGCAGCCCGACCGGGCGTGGTATCTACGAGCAGTACTTC | CASSPTGRGIYEQYF
TRBJ2-2 | TRBV20-1 | . | . | TGCAGTGCTAGGGGCCCCGGCCTGGGAAACACCGGGGAGCTGTTTTTT | CSARGPGLGNTGELFF
TRBJ1-1 | TRBV5-5 | . | few | TGTGCCAGCAGCTTGGGGCTCCTGACAGATGAAGCTTTCTTT | CASSLGLLTDEAFF
TRBJ1-5 | TRBV2 | . | few | TGTGCCAGCAGTGGTGCGACAGTAGGACAGCCCCAGCATTTT | CASSGATVGQPQHF
TRBJ2-1 | TRBV5-6 | . | . | TGTGCCAGCAGCCCAGGGCGTGCGTCCTACAATGAGCAGTTCTTC | CASSPGRASYNEQFF
TRBJ2-5 | TRBV3-1 | TRBD1 | many | TGTGCCAGCAGCCTGACAGGGGAGCCCAAAGAGACCCAGTACTTC | CASSLTGEPKETQYF
TRBJ2-5 | TRBV20-1 | . | . | TGCAGTGCAAATCGGGACTCTCACACGGTGGAGACCCAGTACTTC | CSANRDSHTVETQYF
TRBJ2-1 | TRBV7-3 | . | . | TGTGCCAGCAGCCCAGTCGTAGCCTTAGGCTACAATGAGCAGTTCTTC | CASSPVVALGYNEQFF
TRBJ2-5 | TRBV11-2 | TRBD2 | . | TGTGCCAGCAGCCCCGAGCGGGGGGGCATCAATGAGCGGTACTTC | CASSPERGGINERYF
TRBJ2-2 | TRBV10-3 | TRBD1 | many | TGTGCCATCAGTGAGACTTCACAGGGGGCGAACACCGGGGAGCTGTTTTTT | CAISETSQGANTGELFF
TRBJ2-5 | TRBV29-1 | . | many | TGCAGCGGCGGCCCTACCCAAGAGACCCAGTACTTC | CSGGPTQETQYF
TRBJ2-5 | TRBV4-2 | . | few | TGTGCCAGCAGCCAGGGTTCAGGGGTCGACATGAGAGAGACCCGGTACTTC | CASSQGSGVDMRETRYF
TRBJ1-6 | TRBV15 | . | many | TGTGCCACCAGCAGAGAACAGTACAATTCACCCCTCCACTTT | CATSREQYNSPLHF
TRBJ2-5 | TRBV5-1 | . | . | TGCGCCAGCAGCTTGTCAGGTCCCGAGACCCAGTACTTC | CASSLSGPETQYF
TRBJ2-3 | TRBV19 | . | once | TGTGCCAGTAGTTCCCTGGAAACAGATACGCGGTATTTT | CASSSLETDTRYF
TRBJ2-4 | TRBV27 | TRBD2 | many | TGTGCCAGCAGGCCCCTAGCGGAGGGCAAAAACATTCAGTACTTC | CASRPLAEGKNIQYF
TRBJ2-3 | TRBV29-1 | TRBD2 | . | TGCAGCGTTGAGGAGCGGGACTCCACAGATACGCAGTATTTT | CSVEERDSTDTQYF
TRBJ1-1 | TRBV5-6 | TRBD1 | few | TGTGCCAGCAGCTCCCCGACAGGGGAGGGCACTGAAGCTTTCTTT | CASSSPTGEGTEAFF
TRBJ1-1 | TRBV7-2 | TRBD1 | few | TGTGCCAGCAGCCCAGGACCGGGACAGGGGGCGAGCACTGAAGCTTTCTTT | CASSPGPGQGASTEAFF
TRBJ1-1 | TRBV6-1 | . | few | TGTGCCTCGCGGCGAGGGGAGAACACTGAAGCTTTCTTT | CASRRGENTEAFF
TRBJ1-5 | TRBV28 | . | few | TGTGCCAGCAGTAAACTTCTCGGGAGCAATCAGCCCCAGCATTTT | CASSKLLGSNQPQHF
TRBJ2-3 | TRBV5-1 | TRBD2 | . | TGCGCCAGCAGCTTTGGGACTAGCAGGGATGATACGCAGTATTTT | CASSFGTSRDDTQYF
TRBJ2-5 | TRBV20-1 | . | few | TGCAGTGCGGATGTACCGCCAGGAGCTTCTCAAGAGACCCAGTACTTC | CSADVPPGASQETQYF
TRBJ1-1 | TRBV7-8 | . | . | TGTGCCAGCAGATTTGGAGACACTGAAGCTTTCTTT | CASRFGDTEAFF
TRBJ1-3 | TRBV15 | TRBD1 | . | TGTGCCACCAGCACAGGGGGGAAAAGCTCTGGAAACACCATATATTTT | CATSTGGKSSGNTIYF
TRBJ2-7 | TRBV9 | TRBD1 | few | TGTGCCAGCAGCGTAGGAGGGAGGGACAGGGTTTCCGAGCAGTACTTC | CASSVGGRDRVSEQYF
TRBJ1-6 | TRBV7-9 | . | many | TGTGCCAGCAGCCCTCCGGGACAAGGAGATTCACCCCTCCACTTT | CASSPPGQGDSPLHF
TRBJ2-5 | TRBV7-2 | TRBD2 | . | TGTGCCAGCAGCTTCAGTCCTAGCGGGATTGGGGAGACCCAGTACTTC | CASSFSPSGIGETQYF
TRBJ2-4 | TRBV11-3 | TRBD1 | . | TGTGCCAGCAGCCCAGGGGGTCCCCTAGCCAAAAACATTCAGTACTTC | CASSPGGPLAKNIQYF
TRBJ1-4 | TRBV10-3 | TRBD1 | . | TGTGCCATCAGTGCCGGGGACAGGGGGGAAAAACTGTTTTTT | CAISAGDRGEKLFF
TRBJ2-7 | TRBV12-3/TRBV12-4 | . | . | TGTGCCAGCAAGGGGGACGTTGCCTACGAGCAGTACTTC | CASKGDVAYEQYF
TRBJ1-5 | TRBV7-8 | . | once | TGTGCCAGCAGCTTAGTACTTAAGGGGGATCAGCCCCAGCATTTT | CASSLVLKGDQPQHF
TRBJ2-2 | TRBV7-2 | . | . | TGTGCCAGCTCCTGGAACGGGCGGACCGGGGGGCTGTTTTTT | CASSWNGRTGGLFF
TRBJ2-1 | TRBV5-1 | TRBD2 | many | TGCGCCAGCTCTGGACTAGCGGGGGGGAATGAGCAGTTCTTC | CASSGLAGGNEQFF
TRBJ2-7 | TRBV29-1 | . | many | TGCAGCGTTGATCTGGGGTACGAGCAGTACTTC | CSVDLGYEQYF
TRBJ1-1 | TRBV28 | . | . | TGTGCCAGCAGTCCTCGATGGGACTTCTACAGGGAAGCTTTCTTT | CASSPRWDFYREAFF